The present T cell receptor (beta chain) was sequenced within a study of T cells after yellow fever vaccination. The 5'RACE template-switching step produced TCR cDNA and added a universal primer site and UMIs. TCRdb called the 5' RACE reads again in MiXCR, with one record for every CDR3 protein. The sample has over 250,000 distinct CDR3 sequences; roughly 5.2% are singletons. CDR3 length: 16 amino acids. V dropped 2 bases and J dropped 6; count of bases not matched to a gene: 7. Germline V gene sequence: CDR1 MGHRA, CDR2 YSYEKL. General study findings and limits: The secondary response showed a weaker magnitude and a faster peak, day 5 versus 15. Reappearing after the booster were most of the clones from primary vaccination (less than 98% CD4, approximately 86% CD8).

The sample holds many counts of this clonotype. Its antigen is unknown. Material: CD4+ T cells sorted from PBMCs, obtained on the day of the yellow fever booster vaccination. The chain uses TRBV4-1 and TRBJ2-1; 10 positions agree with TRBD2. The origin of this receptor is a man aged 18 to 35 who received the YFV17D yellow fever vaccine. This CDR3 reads CASSQPLAGAANEQFF. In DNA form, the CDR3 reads TGCGCCAGCAGCCAACCGCTAGCGGGGGCGGCCAATGAGCAGTTCTTC.